The 7 T cell receptor beta chains in this list originate from one sample, sequenced in a study of cytomegalovirus exposure and HLA in healthy donors. It was with 60 Vbeta and 13 Jbeta primers that the PCR ran. Method: immunoSEQ multiplex PCR; TCRdb's copy keeps in-frame clones and lacks some. The data hold tens of thousands of clones, with around 72% observed a single time. Sample: PBMCs. These receptors all stem from a woman between 40 and 55 years old in good health and CMV-seropositive.

The chain recombines TRBV4-1 with TRBJ2-5; 7 nucleotides agree with TRBD1. The CDR3 runs 15 residues. Germline assignment: CDR1 MGHRA and CDR2 YSYEKL. V trimming: 3 bases; J trimming: 6 bases; junction bases outside the gene matches: 10. Here the CDR3 DNA reads TGCGCCAGCAGCCATATGACAGGGTCTATCAAGACCCAGTACTTC. It translates to CASSHMTGSIKTQYF.

Regarding this clone: In the same sample, other DNA sequences code for this CDR3. J is TRBJ1-2 and V is TRBV6-1, with 11 bases matching TRBD1. The germline V gene has CDR1 MNHNS and CDR2 SASEGT. The J segment lost 6 bases and the V segment lost 5 bases, leaving 5 bases of the junction unmatched. The CDR3 totals 14 residues. Here the CDR3 reads CASSPGQGADGYTF. The DNA for the CDR3 is TGTGCCAGCAGTCCAGGACAGGGGGCAGATGGCTACACCTTC.

The chain joins TRBV7-9 to TRBJ1-2, with a possible D match to TRBD1 (5 bases). The CDR3 sequence is 14 residues long. The ends were cut back, 1 base at V and 9 bases at J, with 15 bases in the middle. CDR1 is SEHNR and CDR2 is FQNEAQ in the germline V gene (reference sequence). In DNA form, the CDR3 reads TGTGCCAGCAGCTTAGGGGGGGACTGGTACAGCTACACCTTC. This translates into CASSLGGDWYSYTF.

The sample holds a few counts of this clone. The rearrangement joins TRBV5-4 to TRBJ2-7; 8 bases are a match to TRBD1. The CDR3 is 13 amino acids. CDR1 SGHNT and CDR2 YYREEE come from the germline V gene (reference sequence). V was clipped by 4 bases and J by 8 bases; unmatched bases: 8. CDR3 residues: CASSPGQGSKQYF. DNA for the CDR3: TGTGCCAGCAGCCCCGGACAGGGATCCAAGCAGTACTTC.

CDR3: CASSKGGAEGANVLTF. The CDR3 nucleotides read TGTGCCAGCAGTAAAGGGGGGGCCGAAGGGGCCAACGTCCTGACTTTC. The genes are TRBV7-3 and TRBJ2-6; the D gene is possibly TRBD2 (7 bases). The CDR3 is 16 amino acids. Germline CDR1 reads SGHTA; CDR2 reads FQGTGA. The V gene lost 6 bases and the J gene lost 4 bases, with 16 bases spanning the gap.

V and J are TRBV28 and TRBJ1-1; possible D gene TRBD1, 6 bases. The CDR3 is 13 amino acids. Germline CDR1 is MDHEN and CDR2 is SYDVKM. V shed 7 bases and J shed 0 bases, with 9 bases lying between them. CDR3 sequence (DNA): TGTGCCAGCATTCGGGACATGAACACTGAAGCTTTCTTT. This codes for CASIRDMNTEAFF.

This rearrangement joins TRBV2 to TRBJ2-7; TRBD1 matches 12 bases. With 8 bases clipped from V and 6 bases from J, the junction kept 2 bases outside the gene matches. The CDR3 runs to 12 residues. CDR1 and CDR2 from the germline V gene are SNHLY and FYNNEI. The CDR3, as DNA: TGTGCCAGCCGGGACAGGGGGCGCGAGCAGTACTTC. Residues: CASRDRGREQYF.